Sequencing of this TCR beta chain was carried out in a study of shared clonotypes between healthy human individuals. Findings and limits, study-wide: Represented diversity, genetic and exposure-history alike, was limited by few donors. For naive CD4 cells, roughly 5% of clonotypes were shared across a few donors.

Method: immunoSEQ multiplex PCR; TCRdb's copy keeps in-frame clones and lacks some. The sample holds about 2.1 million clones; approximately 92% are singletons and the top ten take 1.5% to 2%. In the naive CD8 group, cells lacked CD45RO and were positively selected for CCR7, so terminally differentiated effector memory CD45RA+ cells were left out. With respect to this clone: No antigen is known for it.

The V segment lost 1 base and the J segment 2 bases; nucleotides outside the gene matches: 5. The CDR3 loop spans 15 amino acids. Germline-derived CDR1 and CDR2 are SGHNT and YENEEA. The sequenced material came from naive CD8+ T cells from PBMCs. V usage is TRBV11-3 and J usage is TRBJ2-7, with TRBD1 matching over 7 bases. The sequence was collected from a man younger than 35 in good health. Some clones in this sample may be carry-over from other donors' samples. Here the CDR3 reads CASSLAAGTAYEQYF. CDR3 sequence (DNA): TGTGCCAGCAGCTTAGCGGCAGGGACAGCCTACGAGCAGTACTTC. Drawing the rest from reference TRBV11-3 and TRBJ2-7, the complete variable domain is EAGVVQSPRYKIIEKKQPVAFWCNPISGHNTLYWYLQNLGQGPELLIRYENEEAVDDSQLPKDRFSAERLKGVDSTLKIQPAELGDSAVYLCASSLAAGTAYEQYFGPGTRLTVT.